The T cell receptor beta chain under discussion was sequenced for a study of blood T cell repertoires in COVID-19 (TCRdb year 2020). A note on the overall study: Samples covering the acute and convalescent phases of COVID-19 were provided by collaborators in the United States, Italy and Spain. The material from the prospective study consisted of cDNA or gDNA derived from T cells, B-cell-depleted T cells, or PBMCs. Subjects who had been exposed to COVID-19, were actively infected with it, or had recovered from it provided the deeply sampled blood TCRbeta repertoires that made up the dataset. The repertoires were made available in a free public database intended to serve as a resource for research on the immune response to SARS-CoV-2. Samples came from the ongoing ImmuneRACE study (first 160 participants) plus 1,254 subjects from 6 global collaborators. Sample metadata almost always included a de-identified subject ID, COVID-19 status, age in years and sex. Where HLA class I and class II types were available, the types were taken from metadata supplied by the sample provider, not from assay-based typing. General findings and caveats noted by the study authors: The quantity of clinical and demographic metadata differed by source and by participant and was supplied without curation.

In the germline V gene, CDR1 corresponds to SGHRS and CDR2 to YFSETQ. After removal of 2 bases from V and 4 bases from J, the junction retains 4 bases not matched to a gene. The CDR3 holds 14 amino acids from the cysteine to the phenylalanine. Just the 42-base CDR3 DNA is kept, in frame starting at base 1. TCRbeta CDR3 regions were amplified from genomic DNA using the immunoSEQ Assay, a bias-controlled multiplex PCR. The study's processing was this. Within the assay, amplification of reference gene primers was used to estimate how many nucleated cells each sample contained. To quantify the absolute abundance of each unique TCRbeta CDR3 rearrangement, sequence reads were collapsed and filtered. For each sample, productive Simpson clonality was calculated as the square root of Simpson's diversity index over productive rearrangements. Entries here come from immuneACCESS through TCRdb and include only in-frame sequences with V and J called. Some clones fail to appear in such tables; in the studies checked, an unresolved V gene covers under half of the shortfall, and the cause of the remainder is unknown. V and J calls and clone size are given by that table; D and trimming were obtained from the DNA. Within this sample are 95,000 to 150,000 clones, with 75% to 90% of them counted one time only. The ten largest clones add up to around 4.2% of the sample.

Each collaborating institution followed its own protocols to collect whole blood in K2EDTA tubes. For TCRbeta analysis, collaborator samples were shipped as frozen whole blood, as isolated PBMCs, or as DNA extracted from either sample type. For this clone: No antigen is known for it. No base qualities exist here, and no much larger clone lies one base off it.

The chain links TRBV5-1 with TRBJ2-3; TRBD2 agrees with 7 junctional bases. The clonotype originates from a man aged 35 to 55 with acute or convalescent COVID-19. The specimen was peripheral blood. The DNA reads TGCGCCAGCAGCTTACGACTAGCCCCAGATACGCAGTATTTT. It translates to CASSLRLAPDTQYF.